This is a list of T cell receptor beta chains from one sample in a study of blood T cell repertoires in COVID-19. Assay: immunoSEQ multiplex PCR; the TCRdb copy retains only in-frame clones and omits some. Counted here are over 100,000 clones, roughly 80% occurring once; the ten biggest clones make up roughly 4%. Sequencing input: peripheral blood. The receptors here all came from a human donor in a cohort sampled during active COVID-19. CDR3s include the opening cysteine and the closing phenylalanine or tryptophan. Each record gives: CDR3 DNA, CDR3 protein, CDR3 length, clone size, V gene, D gene, J gene. D genes are given only for firm matches. Some rows mark clone size as missing; the rest say once, few, many or name a class of expanded clone.

cdr3_nt: TGTGCCAGCAGCGCCGGGACTAGCGGGGACACAGATACGCAGTATTTT
cdr3_aa: CASSAGTSGDTDTQYF
cdr3_length: 16
clone_size: NA
v_call: TRBV12-1
d_call: NA
j_call: TRBJ2-3

cdr3_nt: TGTGCCAGTAGTTCTGACAGGGATCTGCCCCAGCATTTT
cdr3_aa: CASSSDRDLPQHF
cdr3_length: 13
clone_size: few
v_call: TRBV19
d_call: TRBD1
j_call: TRBJ1-5

cdr3_nt: TGTGCCAGCAGATCGGGGGTGGGTGGCTACACCTTC
cdr3_aa: CASRSGVGGYTF
cdr3_length: 12
clone_size: few
v_call: TRBV2
d_call: NA
j_call: TRBJ1-2

cdr3_nt: TGTGCCAGCAGCTTAGGAACCTACTACGAGCAGTACTTC
cdr3_aa: CASSLGTYYEQYF
cdr3_length: 13
clone_size: NA
v_call: TRBV7-2
d_call: NA
j_call: TRBJ2-7

cdr3_nt: TGTGCCAGCAGTTCCGGGACAGGGAAGACCCAGTACTTC
cdr3_aa: CASSSGTGKTQYF
cdr3_length: 13
clone_size: NA
v_call: TRBV12-3/TRBV12-4
d_call: TRBD1
j_call: TRBJ2-5

cdr3_nt: TGTGCCAGCAGTTCCCGTCCCGGGGATGAGCAGTTCTTC
cdr3_aa: CASSSRPGDEQFF
cdr3_length: 13
clone_size: NA
v_call: TRBV2
d_call: NA
j_call: TRBJ2-1

cdr3_nt: TGTGCCAGCAGTACAAACAGGGCGAACACTGAAGCTTTCTTT
cdr3_aa: CASSTNRANTEAFF
cdr3_length: 14
clone_size: NA
v_call: TRBV6-2/TRBV6-3
d_call: NA
j_call: TRBJ1-1

cdr3_nt: TGTGCCAGCTCACCACTCCAGGGGGCCGGGGAGCTGTTTTTT
cdr3_aa: CASSPLQGAGELFF
cdr3_length: 14
clone_size: NA
v_call: TRBV18
d_call: TRBD1
j_call: TRBJ2-2

cdr3_nt: TGCGCCAGCAGCCAAGATCGGGGGGGCGCGACGAATACTGAAGCTTTCTTT
cdr3_aa: CASSQDRGGATNTEAFF
cdr3_length: 17
clone_size: NA
v_call: TRBV4-3
d_call: NA
j_call: TRBJ1-1

cdr3_nt: TGTGCCTGGAAAAATAATTTAGCAACCGGGGAGCTGTTTTTT
cdr3_aa: CAWKNNLATGELFF
cdr3_length: 14
clone_size: once
v_call: TRBV30
d_call: NA
j_call: TRBJ2-2

cdr3_nt: TGTGCCAGCAGCTTAGTACAGGGGGCCCTCGGCTACACCTTC
cdr3_aa: CASSLVQGALGYTF
cdr3_length: 14
clone_size: NA
v_call: TRBV7-9
d_call: TRBD1
j_call: TRBJ1-2

cdr3_nt: TGTGCCAGCATGTGGACAGTCGGCGAGCAGTACTTC
cdr3_aa: CASMWTVGEQYF
cdr3_length: 12
clone_size: NA
v_call: TRBV6-5
d_call: NA
j_call: TRBJ2-7

cdr3_nt: TGTGCCAGTAGGACAGGGGGGAACACCGGGGAGCTGTTTTTT
cdr3_aa: CASRTGGNTGELFF
cdr3_length: 14
clone_size: NA
v_call: TRBV19
d_call: TRBD1
j_call: TRBJ2-2

cdr3_nt: TGTGCCAGCAGCCTTATTGACAGGGACCATGGCTACACCTTC
cdr3_aa: CASSLIDRDHGYTF
cdr3_length: 14
clone_size: once
v_call: TRBV3-1/TRBV3-2
d_call: TRBD1
j_call: TRBJ1-2

cdr3_nt: TGTGCCACCTCCTTGACATGGGGGGCTGAAGCTTTCTTT
cdr3_aa: CATSLTWGAEAFF
cdr3_length: 13
clone_size: NA
v_call: TRBV10-3
d_call: NA
j_call: TRBJ1-1

cdr3_nt: TGTGCCAGCTCACCGTCCAGGGCCGGGGAGCTGTTTTTT
cdr3_aa: CASSPSRAGELFF
cdr3_length: 13
clone_size: NA
v_call: TRBV18
d_call: NA
j_call: TRBJ2-2

cdr3_nt: TGCGCCAGCAGCCACGAGGCCGGCTTACTAGCGTTACAAGAGACCCAGTACTTC
cdr3_aa: CASSHEAGLLALQETQYF
cdr3_length: 18
clone_size: NA
v_call: TRBV4-3
d_call: TRBD2
j_call: TRBJ2-5

cdr3_nt: TGTGCCAGTAGGGGGACAGCTCTCACTGAAGCTTTCTTT
cdr3_aa: CASRGTALTEAFF
cdr3_length: 13
clone_size: few
v_call: TRBV19
d_call: TRBD1
j_call: TRBJ1-1

cdr3_nt: TGTGCCAGCAGCTTACCGACTTCAACCTCTGGAAACACCATATATTTT
cdr3_aa: CASSLPTSTSGNTIYF
cdr3_length: 16
clone_size: NA
v_call: TRBV7-8
d_call: NA
j_call: TRBJ1-3

cdr3_nt: TGTGCCAGCAGCAGCCGGACGGGGTGGAGCACTGAAGCTTTCTTT
cdr3_aa: CASSSRTGWSTEAFF
cdr3_length: 15
clone_size: NA
v_call: TRBV5-4
d_call: NA
j_call: TRBJ1-1

cdr3_nt: TGTGCCAGCAGCTTACGAGGGTATGGCTACACCTTC
cdr3_aa: CASSLRGYGYTF
cdr3_length: 12
clone_size: NA
v_call: TRBV13
d_call: NA
j_call: TRBJ1-2

cdr3_nt: TGTGCCAGCAGCTTATACTCTTACACTGAAGCTTTCTTT
cdr3_aa: CASSLYSYTEAFF
cdr3_length: 13
clone_size: NA
v_call: TRBV5-6
d_call: NA
j_call: TRBJ1-1

cdr3_nt: TGTGCCAGCAGCTCCTCCGGGACTAGCGCCTACAATGAGCAGTTCTTC
cdr3_aa: CASSSSGTSAYNEQFF
cdr3_length: 16
clone_size: NA
v_call: TRBV11-1
d_call: TRBD2
j_call: TRBJ2-1

cdr3_nt: TGTGCCAGCAGCCCGCCCTGGGGTAGGGGTACCGGGGAGCTGTTTTTT
cdr3_aa: CASSPPWGRGTGELFF
cdr3_length: 16
clone_size: NA
v_call: TRBV3-1/TRBV3-2
d_call: NA
j_call: TRBJ2-2

cdr3_nt: TGTGCCAGCAGGCCCGACATGAACTATGGCTACACCTTC
cdr3_aa: CASRPDMNYGYTF
cdr3_length: 13
clone_size: NA
v_call: TRBV6-5
d_call: NA
j_call: TRBJ1-2

cdr3_nt: TGTGCCAGCAGTGATCAGGGGAACTCTGGAAACACCATATATTTT
cdr3_aa: CASSDQGNSGNTIYF
cdr3_length: 15
clone_size: few
v_call: TRBV2
d_call: NA
j_call: TRBJ1-3

cdr3_nt: TGTGCCAGCAGCGCCGGTCCGGGACTAGGCCCCGGGGAGCTGTTTTTT
cdr3_aa: CASSAGPGLGPGELFF
cdr3_length: 16
clone_size: NA
v_call: TRBV9
d_call: TRBD2
j_call: TRBJ2-2

cdr3_nt: TGTGCCAGCAGCCTCAGGACAGGAGCTAACTCTGGGGCCAACGTCCTGACTTTC
cdr3_aa: CASSLRTGANSGANVLTF
cdr3_length: 18
clone_size: NA
v_call: TRBV7-8
d_call: TRBD1
j_call: TRBJ2-6

cdr3_nt: TGCGCCAGCAGCCAGGCATGGGGGCAGGGGTGGACCTACGAGCAGTACTTC
cdr3_aa: CASSQAWGQGWTYEQYF
cdr3_length: 17
clone_size: NA
v_call: TRBV4-1
d_call: NA
j_call: TRBJ2-7

cdr3_nt: TGCGCCAGCAGCCTTACAGGGACCCCCTACGAGCAGTACTTC
cdr3_aa: CASSLTGTPYEQYF
cdr3_length: 14
clone_size: NA
v_call: TRBV5-1
d_call: NA
j_call: TRBJ2-7

cdr3_nt: TGTGCCAGCAGTTCCAACCAGCGGGGGGCGAACACCGGGGAGCTGTTTTTT
cdr3_aa: CASSSNQRGANTGELFF
cdr3_length: 17
clone_size: once
v_call: TRBV27
d_call: TRBD2
j_call: TRBJ2-2

cdr3_nt: TGTGCCACCGGGAAGGGCCACTACAATGAGCAGTTCTTC
cdr3_aa: CATGKGHYNEQFF
cdr3_length: 13
clone_size: NA
v_call: TRBV6-6
d_call: NA
j_call: TRBJ2-1

cdr3_nt: TGTGCCACCAGTGCGACAGGGGGCTCGAACACTGAAGCTTTCTTT
cdr3_aa: CATSATGGSNTEAFF
cdr3_length: 15
clone_size: NA
v_call: TRBV24-1
d_call: TRBD1
j_call: TRBJ1-1

cdr3_nt: TGTGCCAGCAGCTTAGTCGTCTTGACACCTACAGATACGCAGTATTTT
cdr3_aa: CASSLVVLTPTDTQYF
cdr3_length: 16
clone_size: NA
v_call: TRBV11-2
d_call: NA
j_call: TRBJ2-3

cdr3_nt: TGTGCCAGCAGTGCTTTACTAGCGGGGGCAGATACGCAGTATTTT
cdr3_aa: CASSALLAGADTQYF
cdr3_length: 15
clone_size: NA
v_call: TRBV6-2/TRBV6-3
d_call: TRBD2
j_call: TRBJ2-3

cdr3_nt: TGTGCCAGCAGCGTAGGAGGGACAGGGGACACTGAAGCTTTCTTT
cdr3_aa: CASSVGGTGDTEAFF
cdr3_length: 15
clone_size: NA
v_call: TRBV9
d_call: TRBD1
j_call: TRBJ1-1

cdr3_nt: TGTGCCAGCTCAGCCCAGGGGAGCGGGGCCGAGCAGTACTTC
cdr3_aa: CASSAQGSGAEQYF
cdr3_length: 14
clone_size: NA
v_call: TRBV18
d_call: NA
j_call: TRBJ2-7

cdr3_nt: TGTGCCAGCGGTCAGGGGTTTGGTCAGCCCCAGCATTTT
cdr3_aa: CASGQGFGQPQHF
cdr3_length: 13
clone_size: NA
v_call: TRBV2
d_call: NA
j_call: TRBJ1-5

cdr3_nt: TGTGCCAGCAGCCAAGGGACAGGGGGCGAAGGTGGCTACACCTTC
cdr3_aa: CASSQGTGGEGGYTF
cdr3_length: 15
clone_size: NA
v_call: TRBV7-9
d_call: TRBD1
j_call: TRBJ1-2

cdr3_nt: TGTGCCAGCAGCTTAAGCAGCGGGGTGACCGGGGAGCTGTTTTTT
cdr3_aa: CASSLSSGVTGELFF
cdr3_length: 15
clone_size: NA
v_call: TRBV7-3
d_call: TRBD2
j_call: TRBJ2-2

cdr3_nt: TGTGCCAGCAGCTTAAGAAGAGGGGGAACAGATACGCAGTATTTT
cdr3_aa: CASSLRRGGTDTQYF
cdr3_length: 15
clone_size: NA
v_call: TRBV5-4
d_call: NA
j_call: TRBJ2-3

cdr3_nt: TGCGCCAGCAGCCCCGGGACAAACCAAGAGACCCAGTACTTC
cdr3_aa: CASSPGTNQETQYF
cdr3_length: 14
clone_size: NA
v_call: TRBV5-1
d_call: NA
j_call: TRBJ2-5

cdr3_nt: TGTGCCAGCAGTGCGGTTCGCTATGGCTACACCTTC
cdr3_aa: CASSAVRYGYTF
cdr3_length: 12
clone_size: NA
v_call: TRBV28
d_call: NA
j_call: TRBJ1-2

cdr3_nt: TGTGCCAGCTCACCCCTCGGTAAGGGGCCAAACACTGAAGCTTTCTTT
cdr3_aa: CASSPLGKGPNTEAFF
cdr3_length: 16
clone_size: NA
v_call: TRBV18
d_call: NA
j_call: TRBJ1-1

cdr3_nt: TGTGCCAGCAGTGAATGGGCGGGGATCAATCAGCCCCAGCATTTT
cdr3_aa: CASSEWAGINQPQHF
cdr3_length: 15
clone_size: NA
v_call: TRBV6-1
d_call: NA
j_call: TRBJ1-5

cdr3_nt: TGTGCCAGCAGTCTGGTGGGCCATGAGCAGTTCTTC
cdr3_aa: CASSLVGHEQFF
cdr3_length: 12
clone_size: NA
v_call: TRBV12-3/TRBV12-4
d_call: NA
j_call: TRBJ2-1

cdr3_nt: TGTGCCACCAGTGACCGACGGACAGGCACAGATACGCAGTATTTT
cdr3_aa: CATSDRRTGTDTQYF
cdr3_length: 15
clone_size: once
v_call: TRBV24-1
d_call: NA
j_call: TRBJ2-3

cdr3_nt: TGTGCCAGCAGCGTAGTGGGGGGGGTAACCACAGATACGCAGTATTTT
cdr3_aa: CASSVVGGVTTDTQYF
cdr3_length: 16
clone_size: NA
v_call: TRBV9
d_call: TRBD2
j_call: TRBJ2-3

cdr3_nt: TGTGCCAGCAGCTCCGCATCTCAGGGTAGGGGTGGCTACACCTTC
cdr3_aa: CASSSASQGRGGYTF
cdr3_length: 15
clone_size: NA
v_call: TRBV7-2
d_call: NA
j_call: TRBJ1-2

cdr3_nt: TGTGCCAGCAGTACCCAGCGGGGGGGTCTTGAGACCCAGTACTTC
cdr3_aa: CASSTQRGGLETQYF
cdr3_length: 15
clone_size: once
v_call: TRBV28
d_call: TRBD2
j_call: TRBJ2-5

cdr3_nt: TGTGCCAGCAGTCTATCTGGGCAGGGGGCCACTGAAGCTTTCTTT
cdr3_aa: CASSLSGQGATEAFF
cdr3_length: 15
clone_size: NA
v_call: TRBV6-2/TRBV6-3
d_call: TRBD1
j_call: TRBJ1-1

cdr3_nt: TGTGCCAGCAGCTTAAGGACTAGCGGGTCCTACGAGCAGTACTTC
cdr3_aa: CASSLRTSGSYEQYF
cdr3_length: 15
clone_size: NA
v_call: TRBV5-4
d_call: TRBD2
j_call: TRBJ2-7

cdr3_nt: TGTGCCTCCGCTCGGGTGATGAACACTGAAGCTTTCTTT
cdr3_aa: CASARVMNTEAFF
cdr3_length: 13
clone_size: NA
v_call: TRBV7-3
d_call: NA
j_call: TRBJ1-1

cdr3_nt: TGTGCCAGCAGCGTAGATACAGGGGGCCTCTATGGCTACACCTTC
cdr3_aa: CASSVDTGGLYGYTF
cdr3_length: 15
clone_size: NA
v_call: TRBV9
d_call: TRBD1
j_call: TRBJ1-2

cdr3_nt: TGTGCCAGCAGTGAAGAGGGTGAAAAACTGTTTTTT
cdr3_aa: CASSEEGEKLFF
cdr3_length: 12
clone_size: NA
v_call: TRBV25-1
d_call: NA
j_call: TRBJ1-4

cdr3_nt: TGTGCCAGCAGCTTAGCATTAGGACAGGGTTGGTATGGCTACACCTTC
cdr3_aa: CASSLALGQGWYGYTF
cdr3_length: 16
clone_size: NA
v_call: TRBV11-2
d_call: TRBD1
j_call: TRBJ1-2

cdr3_nt: TGTGCCAGTAACAGACAGATGAACACTGAAGCTTTCTTT
cdr3_aa: CASNRQMNTEAFF
cdr3_length: 13
clone_size: few
v_call: TRBV19
d_call: NA
j_call: TRBJ1-1

cdr3_nt: TGTGCCAGCATGGGGACAGGGAGTGAGCAGTTCTTC
cdr3_aa: CASMGTGSEQFF
cdr3_length: 12
clone_size: few
v_call: TRBV2
d_call: TRBD1
j_call: TRBJ2-1

cdr3_nt: TGTGCCAGCAGTGAAGACAGGGCCTTTGGCTACACCTTC
cdr3_aa: CASSEDRAFGYTF
cdr3_length: 13
clone_size: NA
v_call: TRBV2
d_call: NA
j_call: TRBJ1-2